Listed below are T cell receptor beta chains from one sample, sequenced in a study of cytomegalovirus exposure and HLA in healthy donors. Sequenced by immunoSEQ multiplex PCR; TCRdb stores in-frame clones only, minus some. The sample yields about 130,000 clones, around 80% seen once. The source material was PBMCs. The source of these receptors is a man aged 25 to 40 in good health and CMV-seronegative. The CDR3 runs from the conserved cysteine through the conserved F or W. The size of a clone is reported for some rows only, either as once, few or many, or as a class for expanded clones.

>NA|TRBV6-5
CASSPGTTHNEQFF
>NA|TRBV2
CASNPRDYPGGSSYEQYF
>NA|TRBV7-7
CASSPGTGGTGELFF
>NA|TRBV2
CASSERQVYQHF
>NA|TRBV12-5
CASGFGAKNTEAFF
>few|TRBV7-9
CASSLDRVNSPLHF
>few|TRBV7-8
CASSLVLAGVLTGELFF
>NA|TRBV6-5
CASSYGQRYGYTF
>NA|TRBV12-2
CASRLAGYRGLSAFF
>NA|TRBV5-6
CASSFLRQQGYEQYF
>NA|TRBV28
CASTVGREAQPQHF
>NA|TRBV29-1
CSVAEETQYF
>NA|TRBV23-1
CASSQSGGEQYF
>NA|TRBV2
CASSERDRGRETQYF
>NA|TRBV19
CASSLWTSLPTSGANVLTF
>NA|TRBV5-1
CASSLRGGALQAFF
>once|TRBV11-1
CASSTAALLDTEAFF
>few|TRBV5-1
CASSQGRAPTDTQYF
>NA|TRBV6-6
CASSIHRGRGYGYTF
>NA|TRBV19
CASRGAGGHEQYF
>NA|TRBV6-6
CASSYGAGGVNTEAFF
>NA|TRBV7-9
CASSLRAGGSYEQYF
>few|TRBV10-3
CAISEGQSSNQPQHF
>once|TRBV28
CASSEWSLAGTYEQYF
>NA|TRBV5-4
CASSLGLAGSTDTQYF
>NA|TRBV7-2
CASSLDFTTDTQYF
>NA|TRBV5-1
CASSQGTADNSPLHF
>NA|TRBV15
CATSRDVGEKLFF
>NA|TRBV4-3
CASSQERGGQETQYF
>NA|TRBV5-1
CASSLGQVYGYTF
>NA|TRBV18
CASSQQEDTEAFF
>NA|TRBV6-1
CASSEKGRGLNEQYF